This note documents a single TCR beta chain sequence. It lacks a known antigen. Base qualities were left out, and no much larger clone turns up one base away. This entry belongs to a study of T cell clones after liver transplantation (dated by TCRdb to the late 2010s). At the level of the whole study: Samples were obtained from ITN030ST, a randomized trial in which withdrawal of immunosuppression was attempted within 2 years of liver transplantation. Of the 8 liver transplant recipients making up the studied cohort, 3 were classified as tolerant and 5 as non-tolerant. Blood samples were collected pre-transplant, then pre-randomization ahead of withdrawal, and finally post-randomization once withdrawal had either been completed or failed. Three of the eight recipients were HCV-positive; the others were transplanted for non-autoimmune, non-viral indications. Donor-reactive T cell clones were identified using TCRbeta sequencing after a pre-transplant mixed lymphocyte reaction and were then followed in post-transplant blood. No induction therapy was given to the subjects, and standard immunosuppression was administered until randomization at 12-24 months post-transplant. Third party-reactive TCRbeta sequences were also identified from pre-transplant MLRs to serve as an antigen-independent comparator for donor-reactive sequences. To count as tolerant, a recipient had to stay completely off immunosuppression for at least one year without liver enzymes climbing beyond twice the upper limit of normal. On the study overall, not on this receptor specifically: In most of the 8 subjects, regardless of tolerance or HCV status, circulating donor-reactive CD4 TCRbeta sequences dropped significantly post-transplant. After accounting for repertoire turnover, donor-reactive detection was significantly reduced in 7 of 8 subjects for CD4 and 8 of 8 for CD8. Without allograft tissue specimens, donor-reactive T cells may have migrated into the graft rather than being deleted. Donor-reactive sequences decreased more than third party-reactive sequences, which suggests partial antigen-specific deletion that was not related to withdrawal success. Low numbers of available donor cells limited the measurable donor-reactive repertoire in two subjects. Conclusions were preliminary, limited by small, heterogeneous patient numbers and non-standardized post-transplant time points.

Unstimulated PBMCs, after thawing, were stained for CD3, CD4 and CD8 and then FACS-sorted into CD3+CD4+ and CD3+CD8+ populations. All 8 studied subjects were randomized to withdrawal of immunosuppression. The Qiagen DNeasy Blood and Tissue Kit was used for isolation of genomic DNA. High-throughput TCRbeta CDR3 sequencing of frozen genomic DNA was performed by immunoSEQ, with PCR amplification, mapping, bias correction and internal controls included. In the authors' own workflow: Productive rearrangements were kept, and unique TCRbeta sequences were defined by CDR3 nucleotide sequence plus V and J gene. For a sequence to be called donor-reactive, it needed a frequency of at least 0.01% and at least 5-fold expansion in CFSE-low cells compared with unstimulated pre-transplant cells. Minimum frequency thresholds were set for each subject based on the unstimulated sample with the lowest template count, ensuring at least 90% detection power. Jensen-Shannon divergence between the top 1000 TCRbeta sequences post-transplant and pre-transplant was used to measure repertoire turnover. Two-sided Fisher's exact tests were used to test for changes in the detection of donor-reactive sequences. TCRdb mirrors the immuneACCESS table, restricted to in-frame sequences. Some clones are absent from its copies; in checked studies, under half trace to an unresolved V gene, and the reason for the others is unknown. Clone size and the V and J calls come from that table; the DNA yielded D and trimming. The sample has tens of thousands of clones on record, 80% of them singletons. About 0.79% of the sample is held by the ten biggest clonotypes.

The TCR comes from a human patient who received a liver transplant. In patients who had a transplant, some T cells may come from the graft donor. Sequenced material: CD4+ T cells from blood, taken 12 months after liver transplant.

The sequence in DNA is TGTGCCAGCAGCCCAGACTCCGGGACAGGGGGCGATGAGCAGTTCTTC. This yields the protein CASSPDSGTGGDEQFF. The chain employs TRBV14 and TRBJ2-1; 12 bases in the junction line up with TRBD1. For this chain, trimming is 4 bases at the V end and 8 bases at the J end, and the number of junction bases without a gene match is 9. Reading from cysteine to phenylalanine, the CDR3 counts 16 amino acids. Here the CDR3 DNA is all that survives: 48 bases in frame from base 1. Via the germline V gene, CDR1 is SGHDN and CDR2 FVKESK.